This T cell receptor beta chain comes out of a study of cytomegalovirus exposure and HLA in healthy donors. Trimming removed 2 bases from V and 7 bases from J, with 18 bases in between. CDR1 and CDR2 from the germline V gene are SGHVS and FNYEAQ. There are 16 residues in the CDR3. This clone was found a few times. Primers for the PCR totalled 60 Vbeta and 13 Jbeta. The repertoire was sequenced with immunoSEQ multiplex PCR; TCRdb's copy has only in-frame clones and lacks some. This table has 100,000 to 150,000 clones, approximately 10% appearing once. The clonotype comes from a woman aged 40-49 years in good health and CMV-seropositive. The chain has TRBV7-6 and TRBJ2-1; unclear D gene. The sequencing sample was made of PBMCs. The CDR3, as DNA: TGTGCCAGCAGCTTAAGGCCAGGCTGGGTATTGAATGAGCAGTTCTTC. Translation gives CASSLRPGWVLNEQFF.